What follows are 7 T cell receptor beta chains derived from one specimen sequenced in a study of neurological immune-mediated disorders. TCRdb reanalysed the 5' RACE reads using MiXCR and keeps one entry per CDR3 protein. The data contain some 21,000 distinct CDR3 sequences, over 12% of them singletons. Sequenced sample: PBMCs. All receptors come from a female donor with HTLV-1-associated myelopathy (HAM/TSP).

This clonotype occurred many times. This chain connects TRBV20-1 to TRBJ1-2; D remains unclear. With 6 bases removed from V and 6 bases from J, the gap between germline ends came to 11 bases. Germline CDR1 reads DFQATT; CDR2 reads SNEGSKA (reference sequence). The length of the CDR3 is 11 residues. In DNA, the CDR3 is TGCAGTGCCAACGACGGGAATGGCTACACCTTC. This translates into CSANDGNGYTF.

This clonotype was detected ten times or more. The chain has TRBV4-2 and TRBJ2-5, with 9 nucleotides matching TRBD1. This CDR3 contains 15 residues. CDR1 and CDR2 (germline): LGHNA, YNFKEQ. V was pared by 3 bases and J by 4 bases, with 6 bases of the junction left unmatched. The CDR3: CASSQTGGVLETQYF. For the CDR3, the DNA is TGTGCCAGCAGCCAGACAGGGGGAGTTCTAGAGACCCAGTACTTC.

At least ten counts were recorded for this clonotype. This chain links TRBV14 with TRBJ2-7; D may be TRBD1 or TRBD2 (5 bases each). Trimming shortened V by 0 bases and J by 6 bases, and 9 bases separated the two germline ends. The CDR3 contains 13 residues. Germline loops: CDR1 SGHDN, CDR2 FVKESK. CDR3 nucleotides: TGTGCCAGCAGCCAAGAAACTGGGGGCGAGCAGTACTTC. It encodes CASSQETGGEQYF.

At least ten counts were recorded for this clonotype. This CDR3 reads CSARDGANGQFF. CDR3 coding DNA: TGCAGTGCTAGAGATGGAGCGAACGGGCAGTTCTTC. The chain has TRBV20-1 and TRBJ2-1; D remains ambiguous. The V and J ends lost 0 bases and 12 bases respectively, with 12 bases between them. The CDR3 contains 12 residues. Germline loops: CDR1 DFQATT, CDR2 SNEGSKA (reference sequence).

There are many counts of this clonotype. The V and J genes are TRBV6-5 and TRBJ2-7; tentatively, D is TRBD2 (6 bases). CDR3 length: 14 amino acids. V was shortened by 1 base and J by 0 bases, with 7 bases between the two germline ends. The V gene's germline CDR1 is MNHEY and CDR2 SVGAGI. In DNA form, the CDR3 reads TGTGCCAGCAGTTACTTAGCGGACTCCTACGAGCAGTACTTC. It codes for CASSYLADSYEQYF.

This clonotype was counted at least ten times. The chain recombines TRBV4-1 with TRBJ2-5; possible D gene TRBD2, 5 bases. Per germline, CDR1 MGHRA and CDR2 YSYEKL. V lost 0 bases and J 5 bases, leaving 22 bases between the germline ends. CDR3 length equals 18 residues. CDR3 sequence reads: CASSQDWGPGFPMETQYF. The DNA of the CDR3 is TGCGCCAGCAGCCAAGACTGGGGTCCGGGGTTCCCGATGGAGACCCAGTACTTC.

In this sample, this clonotype turned up many times. The chain couples TRBV20-1 to TRBJ2-7; TRBD1 might be the D (5 bases). The CDR3 contains 13 residues. V shed 1 base and J shed 3 bases, with 10 bases lying between them. Germline V gene sequence: CDR1 DFQATT, CDR2 SNEGSKA (reference sequence). The chain's CDR3 is CSARGQQDYEQYF. The CDR3 DNA sequence: TGCAGTGCTAGAGGACAGCAGGACTACGAGCAGTACTTC.